In this sample, the clone carrying this T cell receptor beta chain turned up many times. cDNA synthesis was performed by 5'RACE with 10-nucleotide random UMIs. One entry per CDR3 protein, called by TCRdb with MiXCR from the 5' RACE reads. The sample carries about 71,000 distinct CDR3 sequences, roughly 10% recorded once. This sample is drawn from a study of neurological immune-mediated disorders. V was trimmed by 4 bases and J by 7 bases, leaving 13 bases between them. CDR1 and CDR2 (germline): ENHRY, SYGVKD. This CDR3 spans 13 amino acids. As for time point: longitudinal time-point 1 (baseline). It was blood bank volunteers in Maryland, USA who made up the healthy controls. For the unsorted libraries, 2 million PBMCs stored at -80 C served as input.

V gene TRBV10-3 combines with J gene TRBJ1-2; maybe TRBD1 (6 bases). The TCR originated in a young man in good health. Sequences were obtained from PBMCs. Here the CDR3 DNA reads TGTGCCATCAGTGCAGGGGATCTGGGTGGCTACACCTTC. As protein: CAISAGDLGGYTF.